Listed below are T cell receptor beta chains from one sample, sequenced in a study of blood T cell repertoires in COVID-19. Profiled with immunoSEQ multiplex PCR; TCRdb holds only in-frame clones, not every one. This repertoire shows 95,000 to 110,000 clones, just under 85% found once; its top ten account for approximately 3.3%. The sequencing input was peripheral blood. These receptors all come from a woman of 80 years or more with active or convalescent COVID-19. The CDR3 runs from the conserved cysteine through the conserved F or W. A D gene is named only where the DNA matches it firmly. The size field is filled for only some rows; it gives once, few, many or a size class.

TRBV6-1	.	.	TRBJ2-2	CASSEVDRTGELFF	TGTGCCAGCAGTGAGGTCGACAGGACCGGGGAGCTGTTTTTT
TRBV11-2	.	.	TRBJ1-6	CASSLVRRRTSLNSPLHF	TGTGCCAGCAGCTTAGTCCGAAGAAGGACATCTCTTAATTCACCCCTCCACTTT
TRBV20-1	.	.	TRBJ1-1	CSASTNTEAFF	TGCAGTGCTAGTACAAACACTGAAGCTTTCTTT
TRBV5-1	.	.	TRBJ2-7	CASSLLGGEGSYEQYF	TGCGCCAGCAGCTTGTTAGGCGGAGAAGGTTCCTACGAGCAGTACTTC
TRBV3-1/TRBV3-2	few	TRBD1	TRBJ2-3	CASSQGTGVADTQYF	TGTGCCAGCAGCCAAGGCACAGGGGTTGCAGATACGCAGTATTTT
TRBV27	.	.	TRBJ1-2	CASSFGGLPYGYTF	TGTGCCAGCAGTTTCGGGGGGCTTCCATATGGCTACACCTTC
TRBV4-1	.	.	TRBJ1-2	CASSQEALKSSGYTF	TGCGCCAGCAGCCAAGAGGCATTAAAAAGTTCGGGCTACACCTTC
TRBV6-5	few	.	TRBJ1-1	CASSPVAGTEAFF	TGTGCCAGCAGTCCCGTGGCAGGCACTGAAGCTTTCTTT
TRBV5-1	.	.	TRBJ1-1	CASRRTDRNTEAFF	TGCGCCAGCCGTCGAACGGACAGGAACACTGAAGCTTTCTTT
TRBV18	.	.	TRBJ1-4	CASSLPSGITNEKLFF	TGTGCCAGCTCACTTCCCTCAGGGATAACTAATGAAAAACTGTTTTTT
TRBV29-1	.	.	TRBJ2-3	CSVEYGSTDTQYF	TGCAGCGTTGAATACGGGAGCACAGATACGCAGTATTTT
TRBV7-2	.	TRBD1	TRBJ1-3	CASSSETGIPGNTIYF	TGTGCCAGCAGCTCCGAGACAGGGATCCCTGGAAACACCATATATTTT
TRBV11-2	.	.	TRBJ2-7	CASSRIYRSYEQYF	TGTGCCAGCAGCCGAATCTACCGATCCTACGAGCAGTACTTC
TRBV5-8	.	.	TRBJ1-5	CASSLLQGYNQPQHF	TGTGCCAGCAGCTTATTGCAGGGGTACAATCAGCCCCAGCATTTT
TRBV5-1	.	TRBD2	TRBJ2-1	CASSLSTVTSGIQYNEQFF	TGCGCCAGCAGCTTGAGTACCGTGACTAGCGGGATCCAATACAATGAGCAGTTCTTC
TRBV19	.	.	TRBJ2-3	CASSQTSTDTQYF	TGTGCCAGTAGCCAGACTAGCACAGATACGCAGTATTTT
TRBV24-1	.	.	TRBJ1-4	CATSDPPYFPNFVELFF	TGTGCCACCAGTGACCCCCCTTATTTCCCTAATTTTGTAGAACTGTTTTTT
TRBV2	.	TRBD2	TRBJ2-7	CASSDPGLAGGSQYF	TGTGCCAGCAGTGACCCCGGACTAGCGGGGGGATCGCAGTACTTC
TRBV5-4	.	TRBD1	TRBJ1-2	CASSLRDRGDGGYTF	TGTGCCAGCAGCCTGCGGGACAGGGGGGATGGTGGCTACACCTTC
TRBV27	once	TRBD1	TRBJ2-1	CASSLPGTVTLHEQFF	TGTGCCAGCAGTTTACCCGGGACAGTGACGCTTCATGAGCAGTTCTTC
TRBV3-1/TRBV3-2	.	.	TRBJ1-1	CARPFRVGAEAFF	TGTGCCAGGCCTTTCAGGGTGGGCGCTGAAGCTTTCTTT
TRBV28	.	TRBD2	TRBJ2-5	CATKTSSGGLETQYF	TGTGCCACCAAAACCTCTAGCGGGGGCTTGGAGACCCAGTACTTC
TRBV5-1	.	TRBD2	TRBJ2-1	CASSWSSGKYNEQFF	TGCGCCAGCAGCTGGTCTAGCGGCAAGTACAATGAGCAGTTCTTC
TRBV6-5	.	TRBD1	TRBJ1-2	CASRAGTGRFYGYTF	TGTGCCAGCAGAGCCGGGACAGGGAGATTCTATGGCTACACCTTC
TRBV5-1	.	.	TRBJ1-3	CASSLGGQSSGNTIYF	TGCGCCAGCAGCTTGGGTGGACAGAGCTCTGGAAACACCATATATTTT
TRBV6-2/TRBV6-3	.	TRBD2	TRBJ2-1	CASSSRTSGYNEQFF	TGTGCCAGCAGTTCCCGGACTAGCGGTTACAATGAGCAGTTCTTC
TRBV30	.	.	TRBJ1-3	CAWRVNGDTGNTIYF	TGTGCCTGGAGAGTAAACGGGGATACTGGAAACACCATATATTTT
TRBV4-1	.	.	TRBJ1-1	CASSQGERLNTEAFF	TGCGCCAGCAGCCAAGGGGAGCGGCTGAACACTGAAGCTTTCTTT
TRBV21-1	.	.	TRBJ2-7	CASSRQGVSYEQYF	TGTGCCAGCAGCAGACAGGGGGTATCCTACGAGCAGTACTTC
TRBV3-1/TRBV3-2	.	.	TRBJ1-6	CASSHPGQGFSIYSPLHF	TGTGCCAGCAGCCACCCTGGGCAGGGTTTCTCAATTTATTCACCCCTCCACTTT
TRBV2	.	TRBD1	TRBJ2-1	CASRRDRSSYNEQFF	TGTGCCAGCAGGAGGGACAGGTCTAGCTACAATGAGCAGTTCTTC
TRBV9	.	.	TRBJ2-1	CASSPRWGSGLSYNEQFF	TGTGCCAGCAGCCCGCGTTGGGGGAGCGGGCTCTCCTACAATGAGCAGTTCTTC
TRBV28	once	.	TRBJ2-5	CASSLQNSLQETQYF	TGTGCCAGCAGTTTACAGAACAGCCTCCAAGAGACCCAGTACTTC
TRBV10-3	.	.	TRBJ1-3	CAISATALSLMEGNTIYF	TGTGCCATCAGTGCGACAGCCCTTTCCCTTATGGAGGGAAACACCATATATTTT
TRBV5-1	.	.	TRBJ2-5	CASSFKGAAETQYF	TGCGCCAGCAGCTTCAAAGGGGCAGCAGAGACCCAGTACTTC
TRBV10-3	.	.	TRBJ2-2	CAISSGPGPTGELFF	TGTGCCATCAGCAGCGGGCCGGGACCCACCGGGGAGCTGTTTTTT
TRBV4-2	.	.	TRBJ2-5	CASSQVGSRSQETQYF	TGTGCCAGCAGCCAAGTTGGTTCGCGGTCCCAGGAGACCCAGTACTTC
TRBV28	.	TRBD1	TRBJ2-7	CASRNGGQGTYEQYF	TGTGCCAGCAGAAACGGGGGACAGGGAACCTACGAGCAGTACTTC
TRBV4-2	.	.	TRBJ1-3	CASSQGLGAGNTIYF	TGTGCCAGCAGCCAAGGCCTAGGGGCCGGAAACACCATATATTTT
TRBV20-1	.	.	TRBJ2-1	CSASEYNEQFF	TGCAGTGCTAGCGAGTACAATGAGCAGTTCTTC